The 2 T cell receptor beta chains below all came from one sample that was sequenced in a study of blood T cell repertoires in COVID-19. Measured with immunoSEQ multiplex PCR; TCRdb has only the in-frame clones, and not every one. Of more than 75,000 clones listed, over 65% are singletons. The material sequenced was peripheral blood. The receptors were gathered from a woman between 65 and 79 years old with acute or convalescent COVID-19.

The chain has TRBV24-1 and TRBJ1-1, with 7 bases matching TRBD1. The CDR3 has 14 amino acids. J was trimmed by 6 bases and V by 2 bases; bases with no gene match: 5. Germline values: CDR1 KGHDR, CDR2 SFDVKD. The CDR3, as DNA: TGTGCCACCAGTGATTCGCAGACAGGGTCTGAAGCTTTCTTT. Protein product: CATSDSQTGSEAFF.

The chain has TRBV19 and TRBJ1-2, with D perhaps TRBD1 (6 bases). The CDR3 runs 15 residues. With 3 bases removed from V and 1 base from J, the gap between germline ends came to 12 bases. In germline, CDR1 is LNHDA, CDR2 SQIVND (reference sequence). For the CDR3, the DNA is TGTGCCAGTAGTATCAGGGGAGATAATAACTATGGCTACACCTTC. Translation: CASSIRGDNNYGYTF.